The 3 T cell receptor beta chains below were found in one sample sequenced in a study of identical twins listed by TCRdb under 2016. The library was produced with 5' RACE. The sequencer was an Illumina HiSeq 2000. TCRdb applied fastp at Q25 and MiXCR to the public reads, then kept only in-frame beta chains. Each entry merges the rows of one CDR3 protein and shows their most common DNA and genes. The sample table contains 1.5 million to 2 million distinct CDR3 sequences; only one count was recorded for under 35% of them. Around 0.3% of the sample is in the top ten clones. Sequencing input: cord blood. These receptors all stem from a newborn girl in good health.

The chain carries TRBV20-1 and TRBJ1-4; D is perhaps TRBD1 (6 bases). This CDR3 region has 15 residues. From germline, CDR1 is DFQATT and CDR2 SNEGSKA (reference sequence). V gave up 0 bases and J gave up 0 bases, with 8 bases separating them. The CDR3 DNA sequence: TGCAGTGCTAGAGATCCAGGGGCAACTAATGAAAAACTGTTTTTT. Encoded protein: CSARDPGATNEKLFF.

This clonotype was found a few times. The chain has TRBV5-1 and TRBJ2-6; D unresolved. V shed 2 bases and J shed 0 bases, with 9 bases lying between them. The germline CDR1 and CDR2 sequences are SGHRS and YFSETQ. The CDR3 spans 16 residues. In nucleotides, the CDR3 is TGCGCCAGCAGCTTATTCGGTGCCTCTGGGGCCAACGTCCTGACTTTC. Its translation is CASSLFGASGANVLTF.

This clonotype appeared many times. This chain uses TRBV29-1 with TRBJ1-2; D is ambiguous. In germline, CDR1 is SQVTM, CDR2 ANQGSEA. Trimming took off 5 bases at V and 6 bases at J, with 10 bases between the two ends. The length of the CDR3 is 11 residues. The CDR3 DNA reads TGCAGCGTTTCCGGGGTAGATGGCTACACCTTC. Translated: CSVSGVDGYTF.